The 3 T cell receptor beta chains presented below share a single source sample, sequenced in a study of tumor-infiltrating lymphocytes in oesophageal squamous cell carcinoma. TCRdb used MiXCR to reprocess the PCR reads, holding one entry per CDR3 protein. The sample lists some 15,000 distinct CDR3 sequences, 40% to 55% occurring once. Sequenced input: blood. All receptors come from a female donor with esophageal squamous cell carcinoma.

The J gene is TRBJ2-1, the V gene TRBV11-2; 10 bases match TRBD2. The DNA end lines up better with TRBJ2-7; the J call may be wrong. This CDR3 spans 20 amino acids. Germline V lookup: CDR1 SGHAT, CDR2 FQNNGV. The CDR3 region has the DNA TGTGCCAGCAGCTCTCCCCGGGCACTAGCGGGGTTAAGCTCCTACAATGAGCAGTACTTC. This translates into CASSSPRALAGLSSYNEQYF.

The chain links TRBV7-6 to TRBJ2-7; maybe TRBD2 (6 bases). From germline, CDR1 is SGHVS and CDR2 FNYEAQ. The CDR3 has 15 amino acids. Deletions cut 5 bases from V and 6 bases from J, with 20 bases between. The CDR3 DNA reads as TGTGCCAGCAGCACAGAACCCGGGACTTCGGGCGAGCAGTACTTC. This gives the protein CASSTEPGTSGEQYF. Filled out from reference TRBV7-6 and TRBJ2-7, the complete variable domain reads GAGVSQSPRYKVTKRGQDVALRCDPISGHVSLYWYRQALGQGPEFLTYFNYEAQQDKSGLPNDRFSAERPEGSISTLTIQRTEQRDSAMYRCASSTEPGTSGEQYFGPGTRLTVT.

This clonotype turned up a few times. Being one base from a much bigger clone, this may be a read error. The chain links TRBV28 to TRBJ2-1, with D possibly matching TRBD2 (6 bases). The V gene lost 2 bases and the J gene lost 10 bases, with 18 bases spanning the gap. The CDR3 extends over 15 amino acids. Per germline, CDR1 MDHEN and CDR2 SYDVKM. The CDR3 protein is CASSLGGTLSYEQFF. CDR3 coding DNA: TGTGCCAGCAGTTTAGGCGGGACCCTATCCTACGAGCAGTTCTTC.